This T cell receptor (beta chain) was recovered during a study of blood T cells in healthy people across ages. The CDR3 runs to 16 residues. The ends were cut back, 0 bases at V and 11 bases at J, with 22 bases in the middle. Germline V gene sequence: CDR1 MNHEY, CDR2 SVGEGT. This clonotype was counted a few times. Extraction of total RNA produced a minimum of 5.5 micrograms from each sample. It was with a sample-barcoded 5' primer and a J-beta primer mix that a second PCR of roughly 7 to 12 cycles was run. MiXCR was run by TCRdb on the 5' RACE reads, yielding one entry per CDR3 protein. The table includes about 730,000 distinct CDR3 sequences, 35% to 45% detected once.

What was sequenced was blood. This sequence originates from a woman aged 60-75 years in good health. This rearrangement joins TRBV6-2 or TRBV6-3 to TRBJ2-5; D is unresolved. The CDR3 sequence is CASSYSRAGRPYEQYF. In DNA form, the CDR3 reads TGTGCCAGCAGTTACTCGAGAGCTGGCCGTCCCTATGAGCAGTACTTC.